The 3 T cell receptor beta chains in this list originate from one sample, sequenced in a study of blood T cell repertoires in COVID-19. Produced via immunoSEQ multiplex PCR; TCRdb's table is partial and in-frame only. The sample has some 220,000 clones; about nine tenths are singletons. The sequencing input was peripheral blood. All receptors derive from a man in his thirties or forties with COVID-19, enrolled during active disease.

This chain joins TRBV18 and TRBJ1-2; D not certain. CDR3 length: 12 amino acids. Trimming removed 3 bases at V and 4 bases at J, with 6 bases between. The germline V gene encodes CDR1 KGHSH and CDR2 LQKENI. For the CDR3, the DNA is TGTGCCAGCTCACCCGGCGGCTATGGCTACACCTTC. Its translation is CASSPGGYGYTF.

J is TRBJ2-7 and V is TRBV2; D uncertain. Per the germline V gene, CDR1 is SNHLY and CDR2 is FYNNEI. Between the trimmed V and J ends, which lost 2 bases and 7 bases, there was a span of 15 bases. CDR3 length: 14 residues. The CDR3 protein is CASSEIIATGEQYF. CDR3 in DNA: TGTGCCAGCAGTGAAATCATAGCTACTGGGGAGCAGTACTTC.

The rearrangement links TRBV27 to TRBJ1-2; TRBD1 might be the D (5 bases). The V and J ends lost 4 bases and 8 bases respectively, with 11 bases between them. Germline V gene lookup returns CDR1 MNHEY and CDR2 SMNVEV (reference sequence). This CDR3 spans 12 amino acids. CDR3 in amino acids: CASSSAGGGYTF. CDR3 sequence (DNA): TGTGCCAGCAGTTCCGCGGGGGGAGGCTACACCTTC.